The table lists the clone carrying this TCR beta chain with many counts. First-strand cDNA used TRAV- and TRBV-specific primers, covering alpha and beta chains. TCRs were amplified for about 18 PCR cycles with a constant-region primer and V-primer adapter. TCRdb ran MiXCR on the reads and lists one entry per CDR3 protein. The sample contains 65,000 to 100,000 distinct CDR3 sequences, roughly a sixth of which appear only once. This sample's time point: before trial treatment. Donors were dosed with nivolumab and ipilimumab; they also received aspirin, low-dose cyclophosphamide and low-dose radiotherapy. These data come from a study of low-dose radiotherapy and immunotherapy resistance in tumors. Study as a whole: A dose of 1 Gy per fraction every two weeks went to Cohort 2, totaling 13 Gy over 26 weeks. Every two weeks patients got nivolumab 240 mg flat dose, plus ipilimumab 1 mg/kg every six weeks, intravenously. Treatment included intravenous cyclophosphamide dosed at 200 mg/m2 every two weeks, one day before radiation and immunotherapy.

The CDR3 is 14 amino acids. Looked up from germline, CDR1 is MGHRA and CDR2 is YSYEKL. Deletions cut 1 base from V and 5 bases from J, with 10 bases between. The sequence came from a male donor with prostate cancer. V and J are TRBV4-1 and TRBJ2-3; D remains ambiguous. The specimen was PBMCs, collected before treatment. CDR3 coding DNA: TGCGCCAGCAGCCAAGTTCTGGGTGGAGATACGCAGTATTTT. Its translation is CASSQVLGGDTQYF.